This T cell receptor beta chain was found in a study of patients and donors after allogeneic stem cell transplantation. This clonotype was detected only a few times. Via MiXCR, TCRdb re-called the RT-PCR reads, giving one row per CDR3 protein. The sample records hundreds of thousands of distinct CDR3 sequences, roughly 16% being singletons. The CDR3 has 14 amino acids. Losses at the gene ends were 2 bases for V and 7 bases for J; bases not matched to a gene: 4. Germline lookup yields CDR1 SNHLY and CDR2 FYNNEI. V and J are TRBV2 and TRBJ2-7, with 11 bases fitting TRBD2. The sample comprised blood, either unsorted or a sorted T cell fraction (not recorded which). This clonotype was obtained from a human donor who was either an allogeneic HSCT recipient or a stem cell or donor lymphocyte infusion donor (not recorded which). It is not recorded whose cells these are; they may come from a transplant donor. The CDR3 sequence is CASSEKRLAGEQYF. CDR3 DNA: TGTGCCAGCAGTGAAAAACGACTAGCGGGGGAGCAGTACTTC.